This TCR beta chain was retrieved from a study of T cells in narcolepsy (dated by TCRdb to between 2018 and 2020). For the study in its entirety: Patients with narcolepsy type 1 or type 2 (NT1, NT2) were enrolled in the study together with healthy control donors. To look for autoreactive T cells in narcolepsy patients that target self-antigens of hypocretin neurons (hypocretin, TRIB2), the study used TCR Vbeta sequencing to follow clonotypes in blood and CSF. General conclusions and limits of the study: Autoreactive clonotypes were reported to be detected serially in the blood of the same patients and of different patients, but not in the blood of healthy controls. No sequences matching autoreactive T cell clones were contained in some blood memory CD4+ repertoires from patients and controls. Patients and controls had similar numbers of sequenced blood memory CD4+ clonotypes, with averages of some 40,000 in patients and 30,000 to 35,000 in controls. HCRT-specific and TRIB2-specific autoreactive clonotypes were highlighted in plots that compared CD4+ T cell clonotypes in CSF versus blood from the same patient.

Libraries were prepared through the immunoSEQ multiplex PCR assay. Drawn from immuneACCESS, this table holds only the in-frame rearrangements with V and J called that TCRdb kept. Clones are partly lost; checked studies trace under half to an unresolved V gene and leave the rest unexplained. Within this sample are more than 20,000 clones, with about 86% of them counted one time only. The ten top clones hold 4% to 4.5% of the sample. Measured from the cysteine to the phenylalanine, the CDR3 is 10 residues long. The read is trimmed to its CDR3 DNA, 30 bases read in frame from base 1. V loses 1 base of germline sequence and J loses 9 bases, and the interval between the two ends is 3 bases. For TCR Vbeta sequencing, memory CD4+ T cells were sorted ex vivo from the peripheral blood of both healthy controls and narcolepsy patients. Regarding this clone: Its target antigen remains unknown. No base qualities exist here, and no much larger clone lies one base off it.

This receptor was identified in a human donor in good health. The rearranged chain carries TRBV23-1 and TRBJ1-1; the D gene lacks a confident call. TRBV23-1 is identified as an open reading frame with a role that is uncertain. The sequencing sample was made of memory (CD45RA-) CD4+ T cells from blood. The cell subset or site label for this specimen denotes: memory T cells sorted ex vivo from peripheral blood. The nucleotide sequence reads as follows: TGCGCCAGCAGTCAATGGAAAGCTTTCTTT. Translated, it reads CASSQWKAFF.